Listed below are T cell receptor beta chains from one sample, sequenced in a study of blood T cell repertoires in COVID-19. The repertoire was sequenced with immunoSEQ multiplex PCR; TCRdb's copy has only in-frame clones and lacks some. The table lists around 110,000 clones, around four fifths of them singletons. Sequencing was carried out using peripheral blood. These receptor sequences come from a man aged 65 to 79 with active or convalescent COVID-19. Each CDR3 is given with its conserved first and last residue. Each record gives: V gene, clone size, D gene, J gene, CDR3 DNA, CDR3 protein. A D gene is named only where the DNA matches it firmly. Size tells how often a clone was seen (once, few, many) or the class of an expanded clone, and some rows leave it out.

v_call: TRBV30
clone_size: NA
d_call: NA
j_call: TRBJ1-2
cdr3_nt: TGTGCCTGCACTCAGGCCAGGGCAGATTATGGCTACACCTTC
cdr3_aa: CACTQARADYGYTF

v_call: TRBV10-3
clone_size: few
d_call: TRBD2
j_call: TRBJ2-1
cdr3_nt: TGTGCCATCAGTTCCCCGGGGGGAAGCTCCTACAATGAGCAGTTCTTC
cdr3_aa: CAISSPGGSSYNEQFF

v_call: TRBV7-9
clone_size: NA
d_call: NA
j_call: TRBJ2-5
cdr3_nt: TGTGCCAGCAGCCGACTCGGCAGCCAAGAGACCCAGTACTTC
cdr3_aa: CASSRLGSQETQYF

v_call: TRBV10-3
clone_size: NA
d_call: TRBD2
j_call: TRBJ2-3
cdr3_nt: TGTGCCGCCAGGTCTAGCGGAAGCACAGATACGCAGTATTTT
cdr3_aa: CAARSSGSTDTQYF

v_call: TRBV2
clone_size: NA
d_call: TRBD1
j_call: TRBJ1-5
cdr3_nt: TGTGCCAGCACCGGACAGGTGGGAAATCAGCCCCAGCATTTT
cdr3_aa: CASTGQVGNQPQHF

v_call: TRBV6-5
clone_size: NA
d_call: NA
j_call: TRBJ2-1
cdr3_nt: TGTGCCAGCAGCAACTCCTACAATGAGCAGTTCTTC
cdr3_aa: CASSNSYNEQFF

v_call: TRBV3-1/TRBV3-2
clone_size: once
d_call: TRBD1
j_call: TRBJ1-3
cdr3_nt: TGTGCCAGCAGCCCCCGGGACAGGGCCTATCAAGGAACTGGAAACACCATATATTTT
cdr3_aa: CASSPRDRAYQGTGNTIYF

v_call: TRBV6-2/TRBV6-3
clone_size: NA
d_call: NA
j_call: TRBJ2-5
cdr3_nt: TGTGCCAGCAGTTACGCTGGAGTCGTAAGAGAGACCCAGTACTTC
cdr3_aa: CASSYAGVVRETQYF

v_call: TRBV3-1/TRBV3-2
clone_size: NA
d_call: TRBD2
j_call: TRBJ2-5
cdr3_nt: TGTGCCAGCAGCCTTGGGACTAGCCATGAGACCCAGTACTTC
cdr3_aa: CASSLGTSHETQYF

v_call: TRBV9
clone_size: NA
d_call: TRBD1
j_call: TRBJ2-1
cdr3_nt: TGTGCCAGCAGCGTAGATTCGGCAGGGGGCTTCAATGAGCAGTTCTTC
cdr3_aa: CASSVDSAGGFNEQFF

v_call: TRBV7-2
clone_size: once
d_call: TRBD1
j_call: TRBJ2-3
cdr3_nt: TGTGCCAGCAGCTTAAGGGGGCGCAAGCCAGATACGCAGTATTTT
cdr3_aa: CASSLRGRKPDTQYF

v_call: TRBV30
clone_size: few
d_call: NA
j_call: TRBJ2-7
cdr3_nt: TGTGCCTGGAGTGTACGGTTTGGCAGCCGCAGGGGCCACGAGCAGTACTTC
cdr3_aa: CAWSVRFGSRRGHEQYF

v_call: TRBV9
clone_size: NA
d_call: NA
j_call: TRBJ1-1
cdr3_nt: TGTGCCAGCACCCCGGGGGTGAACACTGAAGCTTTCTTT
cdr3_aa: CASTPGVNTEAFF

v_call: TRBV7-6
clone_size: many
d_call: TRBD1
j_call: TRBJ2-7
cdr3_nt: TGTGCCAGCAGCATCAACAGGGGACACGAGCAGTACTTC
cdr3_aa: CASSINRGHEQYF

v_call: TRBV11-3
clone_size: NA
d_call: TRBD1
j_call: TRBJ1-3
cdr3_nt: TGTGCCAGCAGACAGGGGGGAAACACCATATATTTT
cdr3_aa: CASRQGGNTIYF

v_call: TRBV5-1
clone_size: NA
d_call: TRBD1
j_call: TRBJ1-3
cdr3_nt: TGCGCCAGCAGCGCGAGACAGGGATCTGGAAACACCATATATTTT
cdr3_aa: CASSARQGSGNTIYF

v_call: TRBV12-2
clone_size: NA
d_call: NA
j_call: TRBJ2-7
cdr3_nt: TGTGCAAGTCGCTCGTACGGGGACTCAGGCTACGAGCAGTACTTC
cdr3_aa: CASRSYGDSGYEQYF

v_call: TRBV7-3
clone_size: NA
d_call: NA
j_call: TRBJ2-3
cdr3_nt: TGTGCCAGCAGCTTAATGGCCGACACAGATACGCAGTATTTT
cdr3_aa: CASSLMADTDTQYF

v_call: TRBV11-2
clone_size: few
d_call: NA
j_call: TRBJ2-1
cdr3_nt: TGTGCCAGCAGGCACGTCAGCGATGAGCAGTTCTTC
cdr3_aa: CASRHVSDEQFF

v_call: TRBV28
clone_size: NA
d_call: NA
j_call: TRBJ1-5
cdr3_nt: TGTGCCAGCAGTTTATTAGTTTGGAGGTCCTCTACCGAGCATCAGCCCCAGCATTTT
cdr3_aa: CASSLLVWRSSTEHQPQHF

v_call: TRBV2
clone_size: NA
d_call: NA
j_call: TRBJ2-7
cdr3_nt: TGTGCCAGCAGTAGTGACATATACTCCTACGAGCAGTACTTC
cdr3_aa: CASSSDIYSYEQYF

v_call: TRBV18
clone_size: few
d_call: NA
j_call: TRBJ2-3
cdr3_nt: TGTGCCAGCTCACCTCCGCCGGTCCACACAGATACGCAGTATTTT
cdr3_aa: CASSPPPVHTDTQYF

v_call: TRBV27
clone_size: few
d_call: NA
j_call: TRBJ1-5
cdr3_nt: TGTGCCAGCAGTTTATCTCAGGGGATCGGTCAGCCCCAGCATTTT
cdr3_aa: CASSLSQGIGQPQHF

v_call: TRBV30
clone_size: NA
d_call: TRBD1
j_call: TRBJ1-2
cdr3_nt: TGTGCCTGGAGGATGGGACAGAACTATGGCTACACCTTC
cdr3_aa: CAWRMGQNYGYTF

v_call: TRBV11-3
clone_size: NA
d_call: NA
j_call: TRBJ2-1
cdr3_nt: TGTGCCAGCAGCGGAGACAGGACTCGATACAATGAGCAGTTCTTC
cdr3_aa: CASSGDRTRYNEQFF

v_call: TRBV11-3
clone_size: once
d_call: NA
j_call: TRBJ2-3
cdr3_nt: TGTGCCAGCAGCTTAGATCTACTGATCACAGATACGCAGTATTTT
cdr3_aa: CASSLDLLITDTQYF

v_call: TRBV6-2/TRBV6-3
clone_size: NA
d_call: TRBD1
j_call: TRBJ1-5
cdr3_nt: TGTGCCAGCAGTTACTCACTGACAGGGGGCAATCAGCCCCAGCATTTT
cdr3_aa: CASSYSLTGGNQPQHF

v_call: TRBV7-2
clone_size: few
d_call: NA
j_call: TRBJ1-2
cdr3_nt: TGTGCCAGCAGCTTAGGGGGCAGGGATGGCTACACCTTC
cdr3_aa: CASSLGGRDGYTF

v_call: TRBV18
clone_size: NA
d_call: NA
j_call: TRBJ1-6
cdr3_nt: TGTGCCAGCTCAGCGGGGGGCGTGGATTCACCCCTCCACTTT
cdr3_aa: CASSAGGVDSPLHF

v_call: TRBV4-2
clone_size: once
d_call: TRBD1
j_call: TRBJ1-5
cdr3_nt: TGTGCCAGCAGCCATGATCCGGGACAGAGCTGGAAGTTGGATCAGCCCCAGCATTTT
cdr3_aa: CASSHDPGQSWKLDQPQHF

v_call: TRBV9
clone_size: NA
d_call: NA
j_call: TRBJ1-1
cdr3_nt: TGTGCCAGCAGCGTAGGTACGGTCCCCTCGGAAGCTTTCTTT
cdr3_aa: CASSVGTVPSEAFF

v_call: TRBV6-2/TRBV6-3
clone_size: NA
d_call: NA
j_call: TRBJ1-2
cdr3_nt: TGTGCCAGCAGTTCCTCGACAGGAAATGGCTACACCTTC
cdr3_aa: CASSSSTGNGYTF

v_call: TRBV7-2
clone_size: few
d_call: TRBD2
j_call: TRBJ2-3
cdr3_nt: TGTGCCAGCAGCCCACGGGAGGGCCGAACAGATACGCAGTATTTT
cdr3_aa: CASSPREGRTDTQYF

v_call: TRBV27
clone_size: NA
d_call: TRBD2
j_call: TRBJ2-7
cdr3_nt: TGTGCCAGCAGTATACTAGCGGGAGTGCATTACGAGCAGTACTTC
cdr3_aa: CASSILAGVHYEQYF

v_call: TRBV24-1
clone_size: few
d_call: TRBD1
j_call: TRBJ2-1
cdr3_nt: TGTGCCACCAGTGATCCCAGGGGGATCGACTCCTACAATGAGCAGTTCTTC
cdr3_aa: CATSDPRGIDSYNEQFF

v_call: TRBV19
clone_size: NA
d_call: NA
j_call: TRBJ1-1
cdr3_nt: TGTGCCAGTATTCCTCCGGAGGACACTGAAGCTTTCTTT
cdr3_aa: CASIPPEDTEAFF

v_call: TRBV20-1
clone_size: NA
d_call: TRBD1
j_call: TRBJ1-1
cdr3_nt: TGCAGTGCTAGTCCCCCCACAGGGGGACCTGAAGCTTTCTTT
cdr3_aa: CSASPPTGGPEAFF

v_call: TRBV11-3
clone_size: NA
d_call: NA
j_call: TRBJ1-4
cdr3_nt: TGTGCCAGCCAAAGCCGGGACACACCAACTAATGAAAAACTGTTTTTT
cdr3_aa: CASQSRDTPTNEKLFF

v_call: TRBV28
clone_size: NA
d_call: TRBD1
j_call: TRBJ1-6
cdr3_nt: TGTGCCAGCAGTTTTGCCGGGACAGGTCCTAATTCACCCCTCCACTTT
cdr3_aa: CASSFAGTGPNSPLHF

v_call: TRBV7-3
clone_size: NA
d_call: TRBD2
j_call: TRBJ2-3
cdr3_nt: TGTGCCAGCAGCTTGGGGCCTAGCGGGGGGACAGATACGCAGTATTTT
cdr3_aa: CASSLGPSGGTDTQYF

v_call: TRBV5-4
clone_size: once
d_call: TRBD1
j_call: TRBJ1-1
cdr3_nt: TGTGCCAGCAGCAAGATGGGACAGCTAAACACTGAAGCTTTCTTT
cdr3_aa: CASSKMGQLNTEAFF

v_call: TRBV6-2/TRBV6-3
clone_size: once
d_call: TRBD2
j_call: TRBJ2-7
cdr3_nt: TGTGCCAGCAGCCGCTCTAGCGGGAGTGTGTACGAGCAGTACTTC
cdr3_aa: CASSRSSGSVYEQYF

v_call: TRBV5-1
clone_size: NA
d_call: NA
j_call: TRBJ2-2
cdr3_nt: TGCGCCAGCAGCTTCGGTTATGGCGGGGAGCTGTTTTTT
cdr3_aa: CASSFGYGGELFF

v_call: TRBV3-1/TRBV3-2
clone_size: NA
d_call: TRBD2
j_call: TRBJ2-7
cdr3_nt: TGTGCCAGCAGCCAAGGCCTAGCGGGGGGCTACGAGCAGTACTTC
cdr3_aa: CASSQGLAGGYEQYF

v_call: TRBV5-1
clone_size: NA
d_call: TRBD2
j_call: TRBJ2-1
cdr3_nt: TGCGCCAGCAGCTTGGGGACTAGCGGGATTGCCTACAATGAGCAGTTCTTC
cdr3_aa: CASSLGTSGIAYNEQFF

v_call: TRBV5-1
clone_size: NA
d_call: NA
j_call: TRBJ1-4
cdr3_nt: TGCGCCAGCAGCATAGGACAGTGGCGTAATGAAAAACTGTTTTTT
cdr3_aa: CASSIGQWRNEKLFF

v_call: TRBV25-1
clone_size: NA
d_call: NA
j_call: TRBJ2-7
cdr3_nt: TGTGCCAGCAGATCTATGAGCTACGAGCAGTACTTC
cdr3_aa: CASRSMSYEQYF

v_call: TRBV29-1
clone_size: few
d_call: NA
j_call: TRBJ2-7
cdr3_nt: TGCAGCGCTATTATTGTCGTCGGGGAGCAGTACTTC
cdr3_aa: CSAIIVVGEQYF

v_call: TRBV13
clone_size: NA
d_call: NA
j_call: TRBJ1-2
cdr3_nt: TGTGCCAGCAGCTTACGCTCACCCGGGAGGGACTATGGCTACACCTTC
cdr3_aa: CASSLRSPGRDYGYTF